Listed below are T cell receptor beta chains from one sample, sequenced in a study of blood T cell repertoires in COVID-19. The method was immunoSEQ multiplex PCR; TCRdb's version includes in-frame clones alone and lacks a portion of them. This table holds some 250,000 clones, about four fifths found once. Sequencing was done on a sample of peripheral blood. These receptors came from a woman older than 75 with COVID-19, enrolled during active disease. Each CDR3 is given with its conserved first and last residue. Fields, in order: D gene, clone size, J gene, V gene, CDR3 DNA, CDR3 protein. The D gene is left open where the match is weak. Size values are once, few and many counts, or a class for expanded clones, and some rows have none.

TRBD1 | NA | TRBJ1-1 | TRBV6-5 | TGTGCCAGCAGCGGGACAGGTTTGGGGAACACTGAAGCTTTCTTT | CASSGTGLGNTEAFF
TRBD2 | NA | TRBJ2-7 | TRBV4-1 | TGCGCCAGCAGCCAAGATCAAGGACTAGCGGATCTCTTAGCCTACGAGCAGTACTTC | CASSQDQGLADLLAYEQYF
TRBD1 | NA | TRBJ1-4 | TRBV7-9 | TGTGCCAGCAGCTTAGGTCAGGGGGCTAATGAAAAACTGTTTTTT | CASSLGQGANEKLFF
TRBD2 | NA | TRBJ2-7 | TRBV2 | TGTGCGATTAGCGGGGGGGCGAGCGAGCAGTACTTC | CAISGGASEQYF
NA | few | TRBJ1-1 | TRBV18 | TGTGCCAGCTCACCAGCGGGGGGCGATGGATTAGCTGAAGCTTTCTTT | CASSPAGGDGLAEAFF
NA | once | TRBJ1-2 | TRBV19 | TGTGCCAGTAAGGAGGCCGCCGACTATGGCTACACCTTC | CASKEAADYGYTF
NA | NA | TRBJ1-6 | TRBV21-1 | TGTGCCAGCAGCGTCTACCGGGACAGTCGCCCAGGGTCACCCCTCCACTTT | CASSVYRDSRPGSPLHF
NA | few | TRBJ2-7 | TRBV3-1/TRBV3-2 | TGTGCCAGCAGCCAAGTGACATCCGAGCAGTACTTC | CASSQVTSEQYF
TRBD1 | few | TRBJ1-4 | TRBV5-1 | TGCGCCAGCAGCCAAGGGACAGTAAGGACAACTAATGAAAAACTGTTTTTT | CASSQGTVRTTNEKLFF
TRBD1 | NA | TRBJ1-5 | TRBV2 | TGTGCCAGCCGACAGGGCTTAAGCAATCAGCCCCAGCATTTT | CASRQGLSNQPQHF
NA | NA | TRBJ1-1 | TRBV7-3 | TGTGCCAGCAGCTTAGGTCCCAGGGATGAAGCTTTCTTT | CASSLGPRDEAFF
TRBD2 | NA | TRBJ2-1 | TRBV9 | TGTGCCAGCAGCGTGCCGGGACTAGCGGGTGATGAGCAGTTCTTC | CASSVPGLAGDEQFF
NA | few | TRBJ1-5 | TRBV10-3 | TGTGCCATCAGTGAGTCGGGCGGGGATCAGCCCCAGCATTTT | CAISESGGDQPQHF
TRBD1 | NA | TRBJ1-5 | TRBV2 | TGTGCCAGCAGTGCGACAGGGTTTAGCAATCAGCCCCAGCATTTT | CASSATGFSNQPQHF
NA | NA | TRBJ1-1 | TRBV19 | TGTGCCAGTAGTAAACAGGGCGCGCTTCCCATGAACACTGAAGCTTTCTTT | CASSKQGALPMNTEAFF
TRBD1 | NA | TRBJ2-2 | TRBV7-7 | TGTGCTAGCAGCCCCCACAGGGGTAAGGGCACCGGGGAGCTGTTTTTT | CASSPHRGKGTGELFF
TRBD2 | once | TRBJ2-7 | TRBV11-3 | TGTGCCAGCAGCTCGCCCCGGGGGGGGGCCTACGAGCAGTACTTC | CASSSPRGGAYEQYF
NA | NA | TRBJ2-5 | TRBV12-3/TRBV12-4 | TGTGCCAGCAGGGGGCGAGAGACCCAGTACTTC | CASRGRETQYF
NA | NA | TRBJ1-6 | TRBV2 | TGTGCCAGCAGTGAAGACAGGGTAAATTCACCCCTCCACTTT | CASSEDRVNSPLHF
TRBD1 | few | TRBJ1-4 | TRBV7-9 | TGTGCCAGCAGCCTGGGACAGGTCTATGAAAAACTGTTTTTT | CASSLGQVYEKLFF
TRBD1 | few | TRBJ2-2 | TRBV11-2 | TGTGCCAGCAGCTCTATTACAGGGGCTCGGACCGGGGAGCTGTTTTTT | CASSSITGARTGELFF
NA | few | TRBJ1-1 | TRBV19 | TGTGCCAGTAGTATGGGTAACAGGGAGAACACTGAAGCTTTCTTT | CASSMGNRENTEAFF
NA | few | TRBJ1-1 | TRBV19 | TGTGCCAGTAGAGGTGGGCAGGGAATGCTGAACACTGAAGCTTTCTTT | CASRGGQGMLNTEAFF
NA | NA | TRBJ1-2 | TRBV18 | TGTGCCAGCTCACCGGGGAGAAACTATGGCTACACCTTC | CASSPGRNYGYTF
NA | NA | TRBJ1-2 | TRBV2 | TGTGCCAGCAGAGTTACAGCCGTGAGAGGCTACACCTTC | CASRVTAVRGYTF